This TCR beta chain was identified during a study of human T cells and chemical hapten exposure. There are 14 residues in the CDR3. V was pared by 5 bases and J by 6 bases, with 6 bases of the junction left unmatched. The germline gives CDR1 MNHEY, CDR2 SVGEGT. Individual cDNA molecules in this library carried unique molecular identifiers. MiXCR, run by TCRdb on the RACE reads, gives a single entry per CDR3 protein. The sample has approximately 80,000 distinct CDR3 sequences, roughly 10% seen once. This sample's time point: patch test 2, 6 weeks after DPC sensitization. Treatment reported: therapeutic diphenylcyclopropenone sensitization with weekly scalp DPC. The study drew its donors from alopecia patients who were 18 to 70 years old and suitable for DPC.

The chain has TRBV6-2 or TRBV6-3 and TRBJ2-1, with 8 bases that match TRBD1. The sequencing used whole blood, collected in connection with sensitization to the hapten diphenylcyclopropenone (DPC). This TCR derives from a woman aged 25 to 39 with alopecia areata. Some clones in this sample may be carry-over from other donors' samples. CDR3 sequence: CASSLTGQGNEQFF. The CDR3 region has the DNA TGTGCCAGCAGTCTAACTGGACAGGGCAATGAGCAGTTCTTC.